This TCR beta chain was recorded in a study of shared clonotypes between healthy human individuals. Findings and caveats of the study: Memory subsets generally showed lower estimated richness than naive subsets.

The CDR3 extends over 14 amino acids. Trimming removed 1 base at V and 8 bases at J, with 14 bases between. From germline, CDR1 is KGHSH and CDR2 LQKENI. Deep was the level at which the assay was run. Each subset's genomic DNA was split evenly across several immunoSEQ plates. Produced via immunoSEQ multiplex PCR; TCRdb's table is partial and in-frame only. The profile shows about 2 million clones, approximately 95% of them singletons. CD4+ cell separation produced CD45RA+ naive and CD45RA-negative memory subsets. Concerning this clone itself: The antigen is not known.

Sequences were obtained from naive CD4+ T cells sorted from blood. Regarding subset: CD45RA+ positively selected. This receptor was identified in a young man in good health. The chain combines TRBV18 with TRBJ1-1, with a possible D match to TRBD1 (5 bases). In DNA form, the CDR3 reads TGTGCCAGCTCACCACAGGCGCAGGGAAGCGAAGCTTTCTTT. Translated: CASSPQAQGSEAFF.